The 32 T cell receptor beta chains below all came from one sample that was sequenced in a study of vaccination effects on CD4 cells after COVID-19. Antigen-specific CD4+ T cells were expanded with viral peptide pools in the ViraFEST assay before sequencing. Following 10 days of culture, CD4+ T cells were isolated. Nucleocapsid antibodies stayed negative before and after vaccination, showing no earlier SARS-CoV-2 infection. Sequencing used immunoSEQ multiplex PCR; TCRdb keeps in-frame clones, though not all of them. The sample gives 20,000 to 30,000 clones, roughly 70% of which show up once; roughly 3.5% is in the top ten. Antigens for these TCRs are unknown. The input for sequencing was CD4+ T cells from PBMCs cultured with SARS-CoV-2 spike peptides, taken before COVID-19 vaccination. The receptors were sampled from a human donor who received a COVID-19 vaccine.

CDR3 bases: TGTGCCAGCAGCCATCGGACAGGGGGATTTTCCTACGAGCAGTACTTC. The encoded protein is CASSHRTGGFSYEQYF. The chain has TRBV3-1 (or the pseudogene TRBV3-2) and TRBJ2-7, with 10 bases identical to TRBD1. Trimming cost V 3 bases and J 1 base; bases outside gene matches: 6. Germline V lookup: CDR1 LGHDT, CDR2 YNNKEL (reference sequence). CDR3 length: 16 residues.

V usage is TRBV21-1 and J usage is TRBJ2-5. TRBV21-1 is a listed pseudogene. This CDR3 region has 11 residues. CDR3 amino acids: CASGGKETQYF. The DNA for the CDR3 is TGTGCCAGCGGGGGAAAAGAGACCCAGTACTTC.

V is TRBV15 and J is TRBJ2-2, with 14 positions matching TRBD2. The V gene's germline CDR1 is LNHNV and CDR2 YYDKDF (reference sequence). The length of the CDR3 is 16 residues. J gave up 6 bases and V 4 bases, and 4 bases lay outside the gene matches. CDR3 residues: CATSIRLAGGAGELFF. The CDR3 DNA reads as TGTGCCACCAGCATTAGACTAGCGGGAGGGGCCGGGGAGCTGTTTTTT.

V gene TRBV19 combines with J gene TRBJ2-7, with 9 positions matching TRBD2. Trimming at V came to 7 bases and at J to 6 bases, leaving 13 bases not matched to a gene. From germline, CDR1 is LNHDA and CDR2 SQIVND (reference sequence). The CDR3 is made up of 15 amino acids. CDR3 protein: CASKDSGSGGREQYF. DNA of the CDR3: TGTGCCAGTAAGGATAGCGGGAGCGGGGGGCGCGAGCAGTACTTC.

The gene calls are TRBV2 and TRBJ2-5; D might be TRBD1 (5 bases). Germline CDR1 is SNHLY and CDR2 is FYNNEI. Trimming cost V 6 bases and J 7 bases, with 9 bases left between them. There are 11 residues in the CDR3. The CDR3 region is CASRDRGTQYF. The CDR3 DNA reads as TGTGCCAGCAGGGATAGGGGGACCCAGTACTTC.

This chain uses TRBV5-1 with TRBJ1-1; D possibly corresponds to TRBD1 (5 bases). V lost 2 bases, J lost 0 bases, and 8 bases lay in between. The CDR3 is 14 residues long. From germline, CDR1 is SGHRS and CDR2 YFSETQ. The CDR3 protein is CASSFTGLNTEAFF. The CDR3 coding sequence is TGCGCCAGCAGCTTTACGGGGCTGAACACTGAAGCTTTCTTT. The whole variable domain, filled in from reference TRBV5-1 and TRBJ1-1, reads KAGVTQTPRYLIKTRGQQVTLSCSPISGHRSVSWYQQTPGQGLQFLFEYFSETQRNKGNFPGRFSGRQFSNSRSEMNVSTLELGDSALYLCASSFTGLNTEAFFGQGTRLTVV.

This sequence joins TRBV5-4 and TRBJ2-2, with TRBD1 matching 10 bases. V was pared by 2 bases and J by 6 bases, with 4 bases of the junction left unmatched. This CDR3 spans 15 amino acids. Germline-derived CDR1 and CDR2 are SGHNT and YYREEE (reference sequence). As DNA, the CDR3 is TGTGCCAGCAGCTTTATGGACAGGGGGGCCGGGGAGCTGTTTTTT. Protein product: CASSFMDRGAGELFF.

This clone has only a few counts. The chain uses TRBV2 and TRBJ1-1; 8 bases line up with TRBD1. V dropped 5 bases and J dropped 5; count of bases not matched to a gene: 10. CDR3 length equals 15 residues. Germline-derived CDR1 and CDR2 are SNHLY and FYNNEI. For the CDR3, the DNA is TGTGCCAGCAGTTTCCCTACAGGGGGATTTACTGAAGCTTTCTTT. Translating it yields CASSFPTGGFTEAFF.

J is TRBJ1-1 and V is TRBV24-1; 7 bases match TRBD1. Per the germline V gene, CDR1 is KGHDR and CDR2 is SFDVKD. Losses at the gene ends were 0 bases for V and 0 bases for J; bases not matched to a gene: 12. The CDR3 totals 19 residues. The CDR3 bases are TGTGCCACCAGTGATTTGGTGATCCGACAGGGAGAGGTGAACACTGAAGCTTTCTTT. It yields the protein CATSDLVIRQGEVNTEAFF.

This clone occurred once. The J gene is TRBJ2-3, the V gene TRBV5-1, with 8 bases matching TRBD2. Germline CDR1 SGHRS, CDR2 YFSETQ. J was trimmed by 4 bases and V by 7 bases; bases with no gene match: 11. This CDR3 region has 15 residues. The DNA of the CDR3 is TGCGCCAGCGCGGAGGGCGGGGGGCTCCCAGATACGCAGTATTTT. Its translation: CASAEGGGLPDTQYF.

This clone has just one count. The J gene is TRBJ2-1, the V gene TRBV5-8; 7 positions agree with TRBD1. The V gene's germline CDR1 is SGHTS and CDR2 YDEGEE. CDR3 length equals 15 residues. After removal of 4 bases from V and 6 bases from J, the junction contained 10 bases not matched to a gene. For the CDR3, the DNA is TGTGCCAGCAGCAATCCGGGACAGTTAGTCAATGAGCAGTTCTTC. It codes for CASSNPGQLVNEQFF.

The CDR3, as DNA: TGTGCCAGCAGTGCCCTTGCAGGTAGCGGGAGTAGTGAGCAGTTCTTC. Protein product: CASSALAGSGSSEQFF. This chain uses TRBV6-4 with TRBJ2-1; 9 bases are a match to TRBD2. V lost 4 bases to trimming and J lost 9 bases; unmatched junction nucleotides: 13. Looked up from germline, CDR1 is MRHNA and CDR2 is SNTAGT. The CDR3 consists of 16 residues.

The rearrangement joins TRBV19 to TRBJ2-3; D might be TRBD1 (6 bases). The germline V and J ends were trimmed by 6 bases and 2 bases, with 15 bases remaining between them. The germline gives CDR1 LNHDA, CDR2 SQIVND (reference sequence). This CDR3 comprises 15 residues. CDR3 sequence: CASRLGQGHTDTQYF. The CDR3 DNA sequence: TGTGCCAGTAGGCTAGGGCAGGGGCACACAGATACGCAGTATTTT. Looking up the rest from reference TRBV19 and TRBJ2-3 gives the full variable domain: DGGITQSPKYLFRKEGQNVTLSCEQNLNHDAMYWYRQDPGQGLRLIYYSQIVNDFQKGDIAEGYSVSREKKESFPLTVTSAQKNPTAFYLCASRLGQGHTDTQYFGPGTRLTVL.

The chain links TRBV29-1 to TRBJ1-2; D might be TRBD1 (5 bases). V lost 7 bases, J lost 8 bases, and 11 bases lay in between. The germline CDR1 and CDR2 sequences are SQVTM and ANQGSEA. CDR3 length: 10 amino acids. In DNA form, the CDR3 reads TGCAGCGCCGAGCAGGGAGGCTACACCTTC. Protein: CSAEQGGYTF.

The chain uses TRBV5-1 and TRBJ2-1, with 9 bases aligning to TRBD1. The CDR3 length is 14 residues. The trim removed 4 bases at V and 8 bases at J, leaving 7 bases unmatched. Germline CDR1 is SGHRS and CDR2 is YFSETQ. The CDR3 DNA reads TGCGCCAGCAGCCCGGACAGGGGTAGATATGAGCAGTTCTTC. This codes for CASSPDRGRYEQFF.

This clone turned up a few times. The chain combines TRBV7-9 with TRBJ1-5; 7 nucleotides line up with TRBD1. Germline-derived CDR1 and CDR2 are SEHNR and FQNEAQ (reference sequence). Trimming at V came to 5 bases and at J to 6 bases, leaving 7 bases not matched to a gene. CDR3 length equals 14 residues. In DNA, the CDR3 is TGTGCCAGCAGCGCAGGGGGTCTGGGTCAGCCCCAGCATTTT. Translating gives CASSAGGLGQPQHF.

This clone was counted between two and nine times. The rearrangement joins TRBV27 to TRBJ1-1; D gene ambiguous. The V gene lost 7 bases and the J gene lost 5 bases, with 14 bases spanning the gap. Germline-derived CDR1 and CDR2 are MNHEY and SMNVEV (reference sequence). The CDR3 has 13 residues. CDR3 sequence: CASKYTMSTEAFF. Here the CDR3 DNA reads TGTGCCAGCAAGTATACCATGTCTACTGAAGCTTTCTTT.

This chain uses TRBV6-1 with TRBJ2-1, with 8 bases that match TRBD1. Trimming took 2 bases from V and 4 from J; bases not matched to a gene: 10. The CDR3 consists of 17 residues. The germline V gene encodes CDR1 MNHNS and CDR2 SASEGT. For the CDR3, the DNA is TGTGCCAGCAGTGAAATGGCAGGGGGCGGTAATTACAATGAGCAGTTCTTC. Translated, it gives CASSEMAGGGNYNEQFF.

The chain employs TRBV5-4 and TRBJ2-2; D may be TRBD2 (5 bases). The CDR3 contains 15 residues. The ends were cut back, 2 bases at V and 2 bases at J, with 10 bases in the middle. In germline, CDR1 is SGHNT, CDR2 YYREEE (reference sequence). CDR3 DNA: TGTGCCAGCAGCTTAGGAAGCGGAAACACCGGGGAGCTGTTTTTT. The encoded protein is CASSLGSGNTGELFF.

This clone has a handful of counts. The rearrangement joins TRBV5-4 to TRBJ2-2, with TRBD2 as a possible D gene (6 bases). Germline values: CDR1 SGHNT, CDR2 YYREEE (reference sequence). V was pared by 5 bases and J by 6 bases, with 26 bases between. CDR3 length: 18 amino acids. The CDR3 reads CASRPTTGTSIYAGELFF. In DNA form, the CDR3 reads TGTGCCAGCAGACCTACTACCGGGACTTCTATTTACGCCGGGGAGCTGTTTTTT.

The chain carries TRBV7-9 and TRBJ2-7; the D is unclear. The length of the CDR3 is 13 residues. Germline V lookup: CDR1 SEHNR, CDR2 FQNEAQ (reference sequence). Trimming stripped 1 base from V and 0 bases from J, with 4 bases between. The CDR3: CASSLEISYEQYF. The CDR3 nucleotides are TGTGCCAGCAGCTTAGAGATCTCCTACGAGCAGTACTTC.

The sample holds a few counts of this clone. The V call is TRBV10-3, the J call TRBJ2-2, with TRBD1 matching 10 bases. The CDR3 has 15 residues. V shed 4 bases, J shed 5 bases, and the junction held 4 bases outside the gene matches. Germline assignment: CDR1 ENHRY and CDR2 SYGVKD. CDR3 in amino acids: CAISAGQGGTGELFF. CDR3 in DNA: TGTGCCATCAGTGCCGGACAGGGGGGTACCGGGGAGCTGTTTTTT.

This chain links TRBV19 with TRBJ1-1; D remains ambiguous. CDR3 length: 13 residues. Germline-derived CDR1 and CDR2 are LNHDA and SQIVND (reference sequence). V lost 5 bases and J lost 6, with 13 bases in between. The CDR3 DNA is TGTGCCAGTAGTGCCTGGGTGGAAGCTGAAGCTTTCTTT. It yields the protein CASSAWVEAEAFF.

Regarding this clone: This same CDR3 is encoded by further DNA sequences in the sample. The gene calls are TRBV10-1 and TRBJ2-7; no definite D call. CDR1 WNHNN and CDR2 SYGVQD come from the germline V gene (reference sequence). Trimming took 2 bases from V and 0 from J, leaving 2 bases between them. The CDR3 length is 12 residues. CDR3 sequence reads: CASSESSYEQYF. For the CDR3, the DNA is TGCGCCAGCAGTGAGAGCTCCTACGAGCAGTACTTC.

V and J are TRBV10-3 and TRBJ2-2, with 7 bases that match TRBD1. Germline V CDR1 and CDR2: ENHRY, SYGVKD. The J segment lost 3 bases and the V segment lost 3 bases, leaving 7 bases of the junction unmatched. This CDR3 spans 16 amino acids. CDR3 sequence: CAISDSTGDHTGELFF. The CDR3 nucleotides are TGTGCCATCAGTGACTCCACAGGGGACCACACCGGGGAGCTGTTTTTT.

This clone has only a few counts. V and J are TRBV6-5 and TRBJ1-4; tentatively, D is TRBD1 (6 bases). V shed 6 bases and J shed 6 bases, with 14 bases lying between them. CDR1 MNHEY and CDR2 SVGAGI come from the germline V gene. The CDR3 totals 14 residues. The CDR3 reads CASRQTGNYEKLFF. In DNA, the CDR3 is TGTGCCAGCAGACAAACAGGGAATTATGAAAAACTGTTTTTT.

Here the CDR3 DNA reads TGTGCCAGCTCACCACTTCCCCCCCACACAGATACGCAGTATTTT. Protein product: CASSPLPPHTDTQYF. The chain couples TRBV18 to TRBJ2-3; D is unresolved. The germline V gene encodes CDR1 KGHSH and CDR2 LQKENI. This CDR3 is built from 15 residues. Trimming pared 1 base from V and 2 bases from J, leaving 10 bases between.

The chain has TRBV3-1 (or the pseudogene TRBV3-2) and TRBJ2-1; 9 positions agree with TRBD2. Unmatched junction bases numbered 10, after V lost 4 bases and J lost 6 bases. In germline, CDR1 is LGHDT, CDR2 YNNKEL (reference sequence). The CDR3 runs to 16 residues. CDR3 DNA: TGTGCCAGCAGCCGTTCCATGGCGGGGGGGCGCAATGAGCAGTTCTTC. It is translated as CASSRSMAGGRNEQFF.

The V gene is TRBV21-1, the J gene TRBJ1-1. TRBV21-1 is annotated as a pseudogene. CDR3 length: 16 amino acids. CDR3: CASSIYPGEMNTEAFF. In DNA, the CDR3 is TGTGCCAGCAGCATTTACCCGGGAGAAATGAACACTGAAGCTTTCTTT.

The V and J genes are TRBV7-8 and TRBJ1-1; 9 bases fit TRBD1. The CDR3 loop spans 16 amino acids. With V trimmed by 2 bases and J by 2 bases, 6 bases remained unmatched. Germline V lookup: CDR1 SGHVS, CDR2 FQNEAQ. CDR3 DNA sequence: TGTGCCAGCAGCTTATGGACAGGGGAGGGAAACACTGAAGCTTTCTTT. This sequence encodes CASSLWTGEGNTEAFF.

The V call is TRBV9, the J call TRBJ1-2; D call uncertain. V dropped 0 bases and J dropped 3 bases, with 9 bases sitting between them. CDR1 is SGDLS and CDR2 is YYNGEE in the germline V gene. There are 14 residues in the CDR3. The CDR3 nucleotides are TGTGCCAGCAGCGTAGAGGCGGCCCACTATGGCTACACCTTC. This codes for CASSVEAAHYGYTF.

This clone appeared once. The V and J genes are TRBV5-6 and TRBJ2-1, with 7 bases aligning to TRBD2. The CDR3 totals 15 residues. J was trimmed by 4 bases and V by 2 bases; bases with no gene match: 6. Germline V gene data show CDR1 as SGHDT and CDR2 as YYEEEE. In nucleotides, the CDR3 is TGTGCCAGCAGCTTAAGGGAGGGCCGTTACAATGAGCAGTTCTTC. Translated, it gives CASSLREGRYNEQFF. Combining the CDR3 with reference TRBV5-6 and TRBJ2-1 gives the whole variable domain DAGVTQSPTHLIKTRGQQVTLRCSPKSGHDTVSWYQQALGQGPQFIFQYYEEEERQRGNFPDRFSGHQFPNYSSELNVNALLLGDSALYLCASSLREGRYNEQFFGPGTRLTVL.